Listed below are T cell receptor beta chains from one sample, sequenced in a study of shared clonotypes between healthy human individuals. Profiling relied on immunoSEQ multiplex PCR, and the TCRdb table lists in-frame clones only, not all of them. The sample lists more than 550,000 clones, just under 75% occurring once. Material for sequencing was memory CD4+ T cells sorted from blood. These receptors all stem from a woman aged 25-40 years in good health. Each CDR3 is given with its conserved first and last residue. Each record gives: V gene, D gene, J gene, clone size, CDR3 DNA, CDR3 protein. A D gene is named only where the DNA matches it firmly. A row's size may be missing; if present it is once, few, many or a size class.

TRBV25-1	.	TRBJ2-7	many	TGTGCCAGCAGTGAAAAGAGCTCCTACGAGCAGTACTTC	CASSEKSSYEQYF
TRBV29-1	.	TRBJ2-1	once	TGCAGCGTTTGGGGGACCGACAATGAGCAGTTCTTC	CSVWGTDNEQFF
TRBV6-1	TRBD2	TRBJ2-3	.	TGTGCCAGCAGTGAAGCTGTCCTAGCGGGAGTGTCAGATACGCAGTATTTT	CASSEAVLAGVSDTQYF
TRBV28	.	TRBJ1-2	.	TGTGCCAGCAGTTTGGGGCTCCTGGGCTACACCTTC	CASSLGLLGYTF
TRBV30	TRBD1	TRBJ2-2	.	TGTGCCTGGATCCGGCAGGGGGCGAGCACCGGGGAGCTGTTTTTT	CAWIRQGASTGELFF
TRBV9	.	TRBJ2-1	.	TGTGCCAGCAGCGTAGCTTCGGACAATGAGCAGTTCTTC	CASSVASDNEQFF
TRBV6-5	.	TRBJ2-3	.	TGTGCCAGCAGTTACTCGATTTCGTTTTCGCGTGATACGCAGTATTTT	CASSYSISFSRDTQYF
TRBV21-1	.	TRBJ2-1	.	TGTGCCAGCAGCAAAGATGGGGTAGCGGGAGGGGGCGATGAGCAGTTCTTC	CASSKDGVAGGGDEQFF
TRBV10-3	TRBD2	TRBJ2-1	.	TGTGCCACCAGGACTAGCGGGATGGACAATGAGCAGTTCTTC	CATRTSGMDNEQFF
TRBV5-1	.	TRBJ2-7	.	TGCGCCAGCAGCTTGGCCCGGCCGTCCTACGAGCAGTACTTC	CASSLARPSYEQYF
TRBV5-4	.	TRBJ1-2	.	TGTGCCAGCAGCTTGCCGACAGTCAACGACTATGGCTACACCTTC	CASSLPTVNDYGYTF
TRBV27	TRBD2	TRBJ2-1	once	TGTGCCAGCATCCCGACTAGCTCCCACAATGAGCAGTTCTTC	CASIPTSSHNEQFF
TRBV19	.	TRBJ1-1	.	TGTGCCAGTAGTCGGAATCGCGGAGCTACGGAAACTGAAGCTTTCTTT	CASSRNRGATETEAFF
TRBV2	TRBD1	TRBJ1-5	.	TGTGCCAGCGGAAGGACAGGGCACCAGCCCCAGCATTTT	CASGRTGHQPQHF
TRBV28	TRBD2	TRBJ2-2	.	TGTGCCAGCAGCCTAGCGGGAGTCACCGGGGAGCTGTTTTTT	CASSLAGVTGELFF
TRBV5-1	TRBD2	TRBJ2-1	.	TGCGCCAGCAGCTTGGAGGCTAGCGGGAACAGTGAGCAGTTCTTC	CASSLEASGNSEQFF
TRBV19	.	TRBJ2-4	few	TGTGCCAGTAGTCGCCTAGAAGGTCCGGCCAAAAACATTCAGTACTTC	CASSRLEGPAKNIQYF
TRBV5-1	.	TRBJ2-1	few	TGCGCCAGCAGCATGGACTCTAGCTCCTACAATGAGCAGTTCTTC	CASSMDSSSYNEQFF
TRBV7-3	.	TRBJ2-3	.	TGTGCCAGCAGCTCCTATGCCGCAGATACGCAGTATTTT	CASSSYAADTQYF
TRBV5-6	.	TRBJ1-1	.	TGTGCCAGCAGCCGAGGGTGGGAGAACACTGAAGCTTTCTTT	CASSRGWENTEAFF
TRBV28	.	TRBJ2-3	.	TGTGCCAGCAGCCTCCATATGGGAGCTAGCACAGATACGCAGTATTTT	CASSLHMGASTDTQYF
TRBV5-1	.	TRBJ1-1	once	TGCGCCAGCCGTCTCCAGGGGAACACTGAAGCTTTCTTT	CASRLQGNTEAFF
TRBV5-1	TRBD1	TRBJ1-2	.	TGCGCCAGCAGCTCAGACAGGGCCGGAGGCTACACCTTC	CASSSDRAGGYTF
TRBV4-1	.	TRBJ2-2	.	TGCGCCAGCAGCCAAGTGCATCAGGGTGTGTCCGGGGAGCTGTTTTTT	CASSQVHQGVSGELFF
TRBV19	TRBD1	TRBJ2-7	.	TGTGCCAGTAGTGGGGACAGGATCTCCGAGCAGTACTTC	CASSGDRISEQYF
TRBV7-3	.	TRBJ1-3	.	TGTGCCAGCAGCCAGGACAGTTTCTCTGGAAACACCATATATTTT	CASSQDSFSGNTIYF
TRBV19	TRBD2	TRBJ2-5	few	TGTGCCAGTAGTATCCTGCCTTCCCAGGGAGGGGTGACCCAGTACTTC	CASSILPSQGGVTQYF
TRBV25-1	TRBD1	TRBJ1-5	.	TGTGGAACCCACCCGGGACAGGGGAATCAGCCCCAGCATTTT	CGTHPGQGNQPQHF
TRBV5-1	.	TRBJ1-1	.	TGCGCCAGCAGCCCCCGAGAGGGGACAGCTTTCTTT	CASSPREGTAFF
TRBV6-6	.	TRBJ2-3	.	TGTGCCAGCAGGGTAGGGGGTGGGACAGATACGCAGTATTTT	CASRVGGGTDTQYF